This TCR beta chain was obtained from a study of T cell responses to AZD1222 COVID-19 vaccine. A remark on this clone: Its antigen is as yet unknown.

Study-wide points: Nearly half of the spike-specific TCRs reportedly recognize variant regions that carry no mutations. Mostly white British, mostly female donors; authors suggested clonal diversity may be underestimated.

Method: immunoSEQ multiplex PCR; TCRdb's copy keeps in-frame clones and lacks some. The repertoire holds under 200,000 clones, less than 95% seen once, with approximately 1.4% in the top ten. The germline gives CDR1 MNHEY, CDR2 SVGAGI. CDR3 length: 14 amino acids. Between the trimmed V and J ends, which lost 1 base and 8 bases, there was a span of 14 bases. This TCR derives from an adult in good health. The sequenced sample was peripheral blood, obtained on day 0 of AZD1222 vaccination. The chain couples TRBV6-5 to TRBJ1-2; no clear D. The chain's CDR3 is CASSYLPLGGGYTF. Written as DNA, the CDR3 is TGTGCCAGCAGTTACTTACCCCTGGGTGGAGGCTACACCTTC.